A selection of T cell receptor gamma chains follows, all from one sample in a study of Vδ1+ human thymocytes. TCRdb reran clone calling via CATT on the multiplex PCR reads. The repertoire has some 22,000 gamma-chain clones, roughly 13% of them found once; the top ten carry about 2%. Sequenced: Vdelta1+ gamma-delta thymocytes from the thymus. All receptors come from a child under two years old who had congenital heart surgery. Each CDR3 is given with its conserved first and last residue. Part of the rows lack a size; the others show once, few, many or a class for expanded clones.

clone size,V gene,J gene,CDR3 DNA,CDR3 protein
NA,TRGV9,TRGJ1/TRGJ2,TGTGCCTTGTGGGAGAAGTGGGCCAAGAAACTCTTT,CALWEKWAKKLF
few,TRGV4,TRGJP1,TGTGCCACCTGGAATGGGCTGGCTTGGTTCAAGATATTT,CATWNGLAWFKIF
few,TRGV4,TRGJ1/TRGJ2,TGTGCCACCTGGAATGAAAGAGATTATTATAAGAAACTCTTT,CATWNERDYYKKLF
medium-sized,TRGV4,TRGJ1/TRGJ2,TGTGCCACCTGGAAGGGATATAAGAAACTCTTT,CATWKGYKKLF
few,TRGV4,TRGJ1/TRGJ2,TGTGCCACCTGGGATGGCCCCTATAAGAAACTCTTT,CATWDGPYKKLF
NA,TRGV9,TRGJ1/TRGJ2,TGTGCCTTGTGGGAGGTGAATATGAATTATTATAAGAAACTCTTT,CALWEVNMNYYKKLF
NA,TRGV3,TRGJP2,TGTGCCACCTGGGACAGGATCACTAATAGTAGTGATTGGATCAAGACGTTT,CATWDRITNSSDWIKTF
few,TRGV3,TRGJ1/TRGJ2,TGTGCCACCTGGGACGGCGGGGATTATAAGAAACTCTTT,CATWDGGDYKKLF
NA,TRGV9,TRGJ1/TRGJ2,TGTGCCTTGTGGGGGTCTTATTATAAGAAACTCTTT,CALWGSYYKKLF
NA,TRGV9,TRGJ1/TRGJ2,TGTGCCTTGTTTAGTTATAAGAAACTCTTT,CALFSYKKLF